This TCR beta chain came from a study of T-cell memory formation after mild COVID-19. TCR alpha and TCR beta cDNA libraries with sample barcodes and UMIs came from 5'RACE using constant-segment primers. TCRdb re-called the 5' RACE reads with MiXCR, one entry per CDR3 protein. The sample records about 560,000 distinct CDR3 sequences, less than 25% being singletons. The sequenced sample was PBMCs or a T cell subset sorted from them (not recorded which). The receptor was derived from an adult woman who had mild COVID-19 (a few samples of this study predate the infection). Cell type and time point are not known.

The CDR3 bases are TGCAGTGCTAGAAAAGGGCGAGAACGGTACAATGAGCAGTTCTTC. It specifies CSARKGRERYNEQFF. The V call is TRBV20-1, the J call TRBJ2-1, with unresolved D. Germline CDR1 reads DFQATT; CDR2 reads SNEGSKA (reference sequence). V lost 2 bases and J lost 4, with 15 bases in between. This CDR3 is 15 amino acids long.